A single sample is the source of the 2 T cell receptor beta chains below, sequenced in a study of blood T cell repertoires in COVID-19. Libraries were prepared by immunoSEQ multiplex PCR; TCRdb keeps only in-frame clonotypes and omits some of them. Of about 150,000 clones listed, about 89% are singletons. The sequencing input was peripheral blood. The receptors were sampled from a man between 60 and 70 years old with active or convalescent COVID-19.

This chain joins TRBV5-6 and TRBJ2-1; D is possibly TRBD1 (6 bases). Germline assignment: CDR1 SGHDT and CDR2 YYEEEE. The CDR3 is 14 amino acids. Trimming took 4 bases from V and 8 from J, leaving 16 bases between them. The CDR3 nucleotides are TGTGCCAGCAGCCCATTACAGGGTTACCATGAGCAGTTCTTC. It translates to CASSPLQGYHEQFF.

The chain couples TRBV3-1 (or the pseudogene TRBV3-2) to TRBJ2-1, with D possibly TRBD2 on 6 matching bases. This CDR3 is 15 amino acids long. Germline CDR1 reads LGHDT; CDR2 reads YNNKEL (reference sequence). The V end lost 0 bases, the J end lost 9 bases, and 15 bases lay between the germline ends. CDR3: CASSQDQLAVGEQFF. The CDR3 nucleotides are TGTGCCAGCAGCCAAGATCAACTAGCTGTGGGTGAGCAGTTCTTC.